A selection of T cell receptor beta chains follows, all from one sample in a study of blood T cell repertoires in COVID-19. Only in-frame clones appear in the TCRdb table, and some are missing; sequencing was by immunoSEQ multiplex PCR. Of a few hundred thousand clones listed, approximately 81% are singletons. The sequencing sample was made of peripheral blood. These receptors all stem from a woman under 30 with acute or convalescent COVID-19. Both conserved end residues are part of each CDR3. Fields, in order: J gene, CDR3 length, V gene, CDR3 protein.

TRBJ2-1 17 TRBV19 CASSISYSGISYNEQFF
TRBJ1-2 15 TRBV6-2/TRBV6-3 CASSYPGQPYYGYTF
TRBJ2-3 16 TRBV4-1 CASSQVGTKRADTQYF
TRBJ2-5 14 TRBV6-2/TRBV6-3 CASSYPIHRETQYF
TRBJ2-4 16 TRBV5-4 CASSAGTGAAKNIQYF
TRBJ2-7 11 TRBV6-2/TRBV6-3 CASSQGIKQYF
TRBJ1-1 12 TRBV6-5 CASSGQQLTAFF
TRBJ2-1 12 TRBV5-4 CASSLIFSEQFF
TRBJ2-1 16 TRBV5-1 CASSDKPGTSYNEQFF
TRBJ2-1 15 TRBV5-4 CASSFRRGGEDEQFF
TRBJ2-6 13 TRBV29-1 CSVVRAGANVLTF
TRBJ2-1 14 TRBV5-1 CASSFSSGNNEQFF
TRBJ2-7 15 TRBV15 CATSRGASGTYEQYF
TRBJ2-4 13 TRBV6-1 CASSDRPGNIQYF
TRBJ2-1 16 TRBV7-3 CASSLIAGGTGNEQFF
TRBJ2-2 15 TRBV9 CASSVFEGGTGELFF
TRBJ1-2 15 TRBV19 CASSIDGRALYGYTF
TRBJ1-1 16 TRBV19 CASSGRDRGFRPEAFF
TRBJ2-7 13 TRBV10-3 CAISSGDLGEQYF
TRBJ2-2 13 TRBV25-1 CASSSGRPGELFF
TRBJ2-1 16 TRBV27 CASSLAWREFGNEQFF
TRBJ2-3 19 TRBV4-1 CASSQDRGLAGGKTDTQYF
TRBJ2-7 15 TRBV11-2 CASSLGLAAIDEQYF
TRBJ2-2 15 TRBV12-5 CASGLIPGGTGELFF
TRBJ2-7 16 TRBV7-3 CASSLNRLESSYEQYF
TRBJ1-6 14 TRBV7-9 CASSPGGGGSPLHF
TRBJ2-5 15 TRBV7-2 CASSYDGRALETQYF
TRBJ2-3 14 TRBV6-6 CASRRLAGGDTQYF